This entry lists 9 T cell receptor beta chains sequenced from one sample in a study of blood T cell repertoires in COVID-19. Only in-frame clones appear in the TCRdb table, and some are missing; sequencing was by immunoSEQ multiplex PCR. The repertoire holds roughly 300,000 clones, 70% to 90% seen once, with approximately 5.3% in the top ten. Sample: PBMCs or T cells enriched from blood (not recorded which). The receptors stem from a woman aged 25 to 39 who had recovered from COVID-19.

The rearrangement links TRBV9 to TRBJ2-5; 8 bases match TRBD2. V gave up 2 bases and J gave up 2 bases; unmatched junction bases: 11. This CDR3 is 17 amino acids long. Germline V gives CDR1 SGDLS, CDR2 YYNGEE. CDR3 nucleotide sequence: TGTGCCAGCAGCGTGTCCCTCAGTACGGGGGGGCAAGAGACCCAGTACTTC. Translated, it gives CASSVSLSTGGQETQYF.

V is TRBV9 and J is TRBJ2-2; 9 bases align to TRBD1. Germline V gene lookup returns CDR1 SGDLS and CDR2 YYNGEE. The CDR3 extends over 14 amino acids. V shed 1 base and J 6 bases; nucleotides not matched to a gene: 1. The chain's CDR3 is CASSVTGGPGELFF. CDR3 coding DNA: TGTGCCAGCAGCGTAACAGGGGGCCCCGGGGAGCTGTTTTTT.

This rearrangement joins TRBV19 to TRBJ2-7; D call uncertain. V lost 7 bases and J lost 0, with 13 bases in between. This CDR3 is 14 amino acids long. Germline loops: CDR1 LNHDA, CDR2 SQIVND (reference sequence). DNA for the CDR3: TGTGCCAGTAAGCCCCCAGGCGACTCCTACGAGCAGTACTTC. As protein: CASKPPGDSYEQYF. Drawing the rest from reference TRBV19 and TRBJ2-7, the complete variable domain is DGGITQSPKYLFRKEGQNVTLSCEQNLNHDAMYWYRQDPGQGLRLIYYSQIVNDFQKGDIAEGYSVSREKKESFPLTVTSAQKNPTAFYLCASKPPGDSYEQYFGPGTRLTVT.

V is TRBV4-1 and J is TRBJ1-3, with D tentatively TRBD1 (5 bases). This CDR3 is built from 18 residues. Trimming took 3 bases from V and 1 from J, leaving 19 bases between them. Germline CDR1 is MGHRA and CDR2 is YSYEKL. CDR3 amino acids: CASSQGSQGGPSGNTIYF. CDR3 bases: TGCGCCAGCAGCCAGGGGTCGCAGGGCGGCCCGTCTGGAAACACCATATATTTT.

The chain uses TRBV27 and TRBJ2-7; 8 bases fit TRBD2. This CDR3 is built from 14 residues. V lost 7 bases, J lost 0 bases, and 5 bases stayed unmatched. CDR1 MNHEY and CDR2 SMNVEV come from the germline V gene (reference sequence). CDR3 DNA sequence: TGTGCCAGCAAGCCGGGAGGGTTCTCCTACGAGCAGTACTTC. It encodes CASKPGGFSYEQYF.

V and J are TRBV6-2 or TRBV6-3 and TRBJ1-1, with 9 bases lining up with TRBD1. The CDR3 consists of 15 residues. CDR1 is MNHEY and CDR2 is SVGEGT in the germline V gene. Trimming at V came to 2 bases and at J to 7 bases, leaving 8 bases not matched to a gene. CDR3 region: CASSYQIQGAGEAFF. CDR3 nucleotide sequence: TGTGCCAGCAGTTACCAGATACAGGGGGCAGGTGAAGCTTTCTTT.

The rearrangement joins TRBV18 to TRBJ2-7; 8 nucleotides match TRBD1. After removal of 4 bases from V and 2 bases from J, the junction contained 13 bases not matched to a gene. Per the germline V gene, CDR1 is KGHSH and CDR2 is LQKENI. The CDR3 extends over 17 amino acids. CDR3 coding DNA: TGTGCCAGCTCACGCAACTCTGGGGGACAGGCCGCCTACGAGCAGTACTTC. Its translation: CASSRNSGGQAAYEQYF.

V and J are TRBV9 and TRBJ1-3; the D gene is possibly TRBD1 (6 bases). V lost 4 bases and J 0 bases, leaving 14 bases between the germline ends. Germline V CDR1 and CDR2: SGDLS, YYNGEE. CDR3 length equals 16 residues. The CDR3 DNA sequence: TGTGCCAGCAGCCCCCGGGGGGGCATCTCTGGAAACACCATATATTTT. The encoded protein is CASSPRGGISGNTIYF.

The CDR3 spells CATSPGGGQQYF. The CDR3 DNA reads as TGTGCCACCAGCCCAGGGGGCGGGCAGCAGTACTTC. This chain joins TRBV15 and TRBJ2-7; 8 bases agree with TRBD1. V gave up 5 bases and J gave up 8 bases; unmatched junction bases: 5. Germline CDR1 is LNHNV and CDR2 is YYDKDF (reference sequence). This CDR3 is 12 amino acids long.